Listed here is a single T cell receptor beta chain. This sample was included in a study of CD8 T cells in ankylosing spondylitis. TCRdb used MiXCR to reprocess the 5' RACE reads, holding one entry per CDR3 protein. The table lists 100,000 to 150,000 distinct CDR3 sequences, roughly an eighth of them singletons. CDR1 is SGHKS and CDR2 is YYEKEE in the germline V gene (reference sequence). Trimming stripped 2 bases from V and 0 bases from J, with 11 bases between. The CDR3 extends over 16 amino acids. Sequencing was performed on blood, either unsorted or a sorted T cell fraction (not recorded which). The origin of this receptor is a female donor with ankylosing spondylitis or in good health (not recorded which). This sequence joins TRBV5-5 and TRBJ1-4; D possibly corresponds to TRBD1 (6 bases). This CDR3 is CASSFQGTATNEKLFF. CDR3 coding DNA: TGTGCCAGCAGCTTTCAGGGGACGGCAACTAATGAAAAACTGTTTTTT.